What follows are 26 T cell receptor beta chains derived from one specimen sequenced in a study of human T cells and chemical hapten exposure. As for time point: pre-sensitization, week 0. Regarding treatment: therapeutic diphenylcyclopropenone sensitization with weekly scalp DPC. TCRdb analysed the RACE reads with MiXCR anew, one entry per CDR3 protein. The repertoire consists of 35,000 to 40,000 distinct CDR3 sequences, with about 10% occurring once and the leading ten covering roughly 6%. The sample was whole blood, taken in connection with sensitization to the hapten diphenylcyclopropenone (DPC). The receptors stem from a man aged 30 to 39 with alopecia areata. Some clones in this sample may be carry-over from other donors' samples.

The gene calls are TRBV5-1 and TRBJ2-3; TRBD2 matches 11 bases. The CDR3 runs to 19 residues. With 4 bases clipped from V and 0 bases from J, the junction kept 13 bases outside the gene matches. Germline-derived CDR1 and CDR2 are SGHRS and YFSETQ. The CDR3 nucleotides read TGCGCCAGCAGCCACACCGGGACTAGCGGATTCTCTAGCACAGATACGCAGTATTTT. Its translation is CASSHTGTSGFSSTDTQYF.

The chain employs TRBV15 and TRBJ2-4, with D tentatively TRBD1 (6 bases). Trimming cost V 3 bases and J 0 bases, with 9 bases left between them. Germline V gene lookup returns CDR1 LNHNV and CDR2 YYDKDF (reference sequence). The CDR3 is 15 amino acids. CDR3 residues: CATSSTGQAKNIQYF. CDR3 nucleotides: TGTGCCACCAGCAGTACGGGACAAGCCAAAAACATTCAGTACTTC.

The chain combines TRBV4-2 with TRBJ1-1; a weak D match, TRBD1 (6 bases). CDR1 and CDR2 (germline): LGHNA, YNFKEQ. The CDR3 sequence is 17 residues long. The V and J ends lost 4 bases and 2 bases respectively, with 20 bases between them. The CDR3 bases are TGTGCCAGCAGCCGGGGTTGGCTGAGGGGGGGAAACACTGAAGCTTTCTTT. This encodes CASSRGWLRGGNTEAFF.

The chain recombines TRBV7-6 with TRBJ1-3; D not resolved. V lost 1 base, J lost 3 bases, and 7 bases lay in between. CDR3 length equals 14 residues. Germline V gene sequence: CDR1 SGHVS, CDR2 FNYEAQ. This chain's CDR3 is CASSLGPRGNTIYF. The CDR3 bases are TGTGCCAGCAGCTTAGGCCCGCGTGGAAACACCATATATTTT.

This clonotype was picked up many times. CDR3 coding DNA: TGTGCCAGCAGCCCACTTAGGGGCTCAGCCGGGGAGCTGTTTTTT. It encodes CASSPLRGSAGELFF. The V call is TRBV7-2, the J call TRBJ2-2, with D tentatively TRBD1 (5 bases). The CDR3 covers 15 residues. CDR1 SGHTA and CDR2 FQGNSA come from the germline V gene. V dropped 5 bases and J dropped 6 bases, with 16 bases sitting between them.

At least ten counts were recorded for this clonotype. The genes are TRBV7-8 and TRBJ2-7, with D possibly TRBD1 on 6 matching bases. The V gene's germline CDR1 is SGHVS and CDR2 FQNEAQ. V was trimmed by 6 bases and J by 6 bases, leaving 12 bases between them. This CDR3 is built from 12 residues. CDR3 protein: CASRGRGGEQYV. The DNA of the CDR3 is TGTGCCAGCAGAGGTAGAGGGGGCGAGCAGTACGTC.

The chain couples TRBV21-1 to TRBJ2-3. TRBV21-1 is recorded as a pseudogene. The CDR3 contains 19 residues. The CDR3 here is CASSKAICGGNRSTDTQYF. In DNA form, the CDR3 reads TGTGCCAGCAGCAAAGCGATTTGTGGCGGAAATAGAAGCACAGATACGCAGTATTTT.

This clonotype was seen repeatedly, ten times or more. The chain carries TRBV4-3 and TRBJ2-7, with D perhaps given as TRBD1 or TRBD2 (5 bases each). The CDR3 has 18 amino acids. V was pared by 6 bases and J by 3 bases, with 27 bases between. Germline lookup yields CDR1 LGHNA and CDR2 YSLEER. As DNA, the CDR3 is TGCGCCAGCAGGGTCGACGGGGCAGGAGGACACTCCAACTACGAGCAGTACGTC. This codes for CASRVDGAGGHSNYEQYV.

This clonotype was detected a few times. The chain joins TRBV19 to TRBJ2-1; D may be TRBD2 (6 bases). This CDR3 contains 14 residues. Germline loops: CDR1 LNHDA, CDR2 SQIVND (reference sequence). Trimming took off 5 bases at V and 6 bases at J, with 14 bases between the two ends. Written as DNA, the CDR3 is TGTGCCAGTAGTTTAACGTGGGGACTCAATGAGCAGTTCTTC. Translation: CASSLTWGLNEQFF.

CDR3 loop: CSVQDRRGVDEQFF. The CDR3 nucleotides are TGCAGCGTTCAGGACAGGAGAGGGGTCGATGAGCAGTTCTTC. The chain has TRBV29-1 and TRBJ2-1; the match to TRBD1 covers 7 bases. This CDR3 contains 14 residues. J gave up 8 bases and V 5 bases, and 12 bases lay outside the gene matches. Germline-derived CDR1 and CDR2 are SQVTM and ANQGSEA.

This clonotype was seen at least ten times. The V and J genes are TRBV7-3 and TRBJ2-1; 8 bases agree with TRBD2. The length of the CDR3 is 14 residues. With V trimmed by 1 base and J by 7 bases, 3 bases remained unmatched. Per germline, CDR1 SGHTA and CDR2 FQGTGA. The CDR3 protein is CASSLSRLANEQFF. The CDR3 DNA is TGTGCCAGCAGCTTAAGTCGACTAGCGAATGAGCAGTTCTTC.

There are a few counts of this clonotype. V gene TRBV11-1 combines with J gene TRBJ1-1, with D unresolved. This CDR3 is 16 amino acids long. Looked up from germline, CDR1 is SGHAT and CDR2 is FQDESV (reference sequence). Trimming removed 7 bases at V and 4 bases at J, with 22 bases between. CDR3 in amino acids: CASTNPEGGIGTEAFF. The CDR3 nucleotides are TGTGCCAGCACCAACCCAGAGGGTGGGATTGGCACTGAAGCTTTCTTT.

This clonotype was counted only a few times. V gene TRBV20-1 combines with J gene TRBJ2-4; tentative D call: TRBD1 (6 bases). V was trimmed by 0 bases and J by 4 bases, leaving 13 bases between them. The CDR3 runs to 15 residues. Germline CDR1 is DFQATT and CDR2 is SNEGSKA (reference sequence). CDR3 loop: CSAREPRTAKNIQYF. CDR3 DNA sequence: TGCAGTGCTAGAGAGCCCCGGACAGCTAAAAACATTCAGTACTTC.

There are a few counts of this clonotype. The rearrangement joins TRBV27 to TRBJ1-6; 8 nucleotides agree with TRBD1. Per the germline V gene, CDR1 is MNHEY and CDR2 is SMNVEV (reference sequence). V shed 3 bases, J shed 11 bases, and the junction held 6 bases outside the gene matches. CDR3 size: 14 residues. The CDR3: CASSFGQGGTPLHF. DNA of the CDR3: TGTGCCAGCAGTTTTGGACAGGGCGGGACACCCCTCCACTTT.

With respect to this clonotype: This may come from a read error, since a much larger clone is one base off. The chain carries TRBV27 and TRBJ2-4; tentatively, D is TRBD2 (6 bases). The germline V gene encodes CDR1 MNHEY and CDR2 SMNVEV (reference sequence). The CDR3 covers 15 residues. The CDR3 spells CASSLLEGAKNIQNF. CDR3 DNA sequence: TGTGCCAGCAGTTTATTGGAGGGTGCCAAAAACATTCAGAACTTC.

The chain combines TRBV5-1 with TRBJ2-4; no definite D call. Germline V gene sequence: CDR1 SGHRS, CDR2 YFSETQ. This CDR3 has 14 amino acids. Trimming stripped 0 bases from V and 7 bases from J, with 11 bases between. Written as DNA, the CDR3 is TGCGCCAGCAGCTTGGGACTTGATTCCAACATTCAGTACTTC. This encodes CASSLGLDSNIQYF. Drawing the rest from reference TRBV5-1 and TRBJ2-4, the complete variable domain is KAGVTQTPRYLIKTRGQQVTLSCSPISGHRSVSWYQQTPGQGLQFLFEYFSETQRNKGNFPGRFSGRQFSNSRSEMNVSTLELGDSALYLCASSLGLDSNIQYFGAGTRLSVL.

The chain links TRBV12-3 or TRBV12-4 to TRBJ1-5; no clear D. This CDR3 comprises 14 residues. V was clipped by 9 bases and J by 2 bases, with 14 bases between them. Written as DNA, the CDR3 is TGTGCCAGTAATGACGCGGGCGGCAATCAGCCCCAGCATTTT. Its protein is CASNDAGGNQPQHF.

The V call is TRBV13, the J call TRBJ1-5; D uncertain. Trimming pared 5 bases from V and 5 bases from J, leaving 10 bases between. The CDR3 has 13 amino acids. Per the germline V gene, CDR1 is PRHDT and CDR2 is FYEKMQ (reference sequence). The CDR3 region has the DNA TGTGCCAGCAGCAACTACGGAGATCAGCCCCAGCATTTT. The encoded protein is CASSNYGDQPQHF.

A few counts support this clonotype. The genes are TRBV28 and TRBJ2-1, with 8 bases identical to TRBD2. This CDR3 spans 16 amino acids. With 5 bases clipped from V and 7 bases from J, the junction kept 13 bases outside the gene matches. Germline CDR1 and CDR2: MDHEN and SYDVKM. DNA of the CDR3: TGTGCCAGCAGTCCACAAATCAGCGGGAGTCTGAATGAGCAGTTCTTC. Translation: CASSPQISGSLNEQFF.

In its sample, this clonotype was seen once. This chain joins TRBV7-9 and TRBJ2-1; 9 bases agree with TRBD1. CDR1 and CDR2 from the germline V gene are SEHNR and FQNEAQ (reference sequence). This CDR3 comprises 14 residues. The ends lost 3 bases at V and 5 bases at J; junction bases unmatched: 2. CDR3 nucleotides: TGTGCCAGCAGCTTGACAGGGGGACACAATGAGCAGTTCTTC. It is translated as CASSLTGGHNEQFF.

This clonotype has a count of ten or more. The chain joins TRBV10-1 to TRBJ2-7, with 12 bases fitting TRBD2. The CDR3 runs 17 residues. Germline lookup yields CDR1 WNHNN and CDR2 SYGVQD (reference sequence). Trimming took 2 bases from V and 6 from J; bases not matched to a gene: 11. CDR3 nucleotide sequence: TGCGCCAGCAGTGAGACTTTCCTAGCGGGAGGGCCAACCGAGCAGTACGTC. It translates to CASSETFLAGGPTEQYV.

The chain joins TRBV3-1 to TRBJ2-4; 10 bases match TRBD2. V shed 0 bases and J 2 bases; nucleotides not matched to a gene: 13. CDR3 size: 20 residues. Germline V lookup: CDR1 LGHDT, CDR2 YNNKEL (reference sequence). CDR3 DNA: TGTGCCAGCAGCCAAGATTGGGCTAGCGGGGGCCAAAGAACCAAAAACATTCAGTACTTC. It specifies CASSQDWASGGQRTKNIQYF.

This clonotype showed up just a few times. The chain couples TRBV11-3 to TRBJ2-7, with D tentatively TRBD1 (5 bases). Trimming pared 5 bases from V and 3 bases from J, leaving 20 bases between. This CDR3 is 16 amino acids long. Germline loops: CDR1 SGHNT, CDR2 YENEEA. The CDR3 DNA is TGTGCCAGCAGCCGGAACCCAGACGACAGTTACTACGAGCAGTACTTC. The encoded protein is CASSRNPDDSYYEQYF.

This clonotype was seen many times. The J gene is TRBJ2-3, the V gene TRBV9, with D unresolved. The V gene lost 2 bases and the J gene lost 6 bases, with 10 bases spanning the gap. The CDR3 is 13 amino acids. Per the germline V gene, CDR1 is SGDLS and CDR2 is YYNGEE. CDR3 bases: TGTGCCAGCAGCGTTTTTGGTCAGGATACGCAGTATTTT. Translation gives CASSVFGQDTQYF.

The chain's CDR3 is CASSQPRQGNIQYF. The CDR3 region has the DNA TGCGCCAGCAGCCAACCCCGACAGGGAAACATTCAGTACTTC. The chain has TRBV4-1 and TRBJ2-4; 7 nucleotides match TRBD1. Germline CDR1 MGHRA, CDR2 YSYEKL. The CDR3 is 14 residues long. The ends lost 2 bases at V and 6 bases at J; junction bases unmatched: 4.

This clonotype was recorded at least ten times. The V call is TRBV5-5, the J call TRBJ1-1; tentative D call: TRBD1 (5 bases). This CDR3 has 16 amino acids. The germline gives CDR1 SGHKS, CDR2 YYEKEE (reference sequence). The V end was cut by 0 bases, the J end by 0 bases, with 12 bases between. CDR3 DNA sequence: TGTGCCAGCAGCTTGGAACCGGGACGGTTGAACACTGAAGCTTTCTTT. Its protein is CASSLEPGRLNTEAFF.